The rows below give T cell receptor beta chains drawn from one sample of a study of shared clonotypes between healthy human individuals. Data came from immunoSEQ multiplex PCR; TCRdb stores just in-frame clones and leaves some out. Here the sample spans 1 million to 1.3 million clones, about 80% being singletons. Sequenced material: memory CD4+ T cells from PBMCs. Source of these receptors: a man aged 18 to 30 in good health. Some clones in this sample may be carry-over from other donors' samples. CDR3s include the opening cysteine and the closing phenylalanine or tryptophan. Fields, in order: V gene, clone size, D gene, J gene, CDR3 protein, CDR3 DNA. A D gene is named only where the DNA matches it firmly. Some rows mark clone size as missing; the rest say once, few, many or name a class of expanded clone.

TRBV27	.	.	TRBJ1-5	CASSLSPPGGNQPQHF	TGTGCCAGCAGTTTATCACCGCCTGGGGGGAATCAGCCCCAGCATTTT
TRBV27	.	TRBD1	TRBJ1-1	CASSRTGENTEAFF	TGTGCCAGCAGTCGCACAGGGGAGAACACTGAAGCTTTCTTT
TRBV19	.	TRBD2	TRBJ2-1	CASSIKGLAYNEQFF	TGTGCCAGTAGTATAAAAGGACTAGCCTACAATGAGCAGTTCTTC
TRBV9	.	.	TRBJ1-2	CASSETVNYGYTF	TGTGCCAGCAGCGAGACCGTTAACTATGGCTACACCTTC
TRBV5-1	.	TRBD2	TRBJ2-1	CASTESGNSYNEQFF	TGCGCCAGCACCGAGAGCGGGAACTCCTACAATGAGCAGTTCTTC
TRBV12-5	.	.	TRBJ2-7	CASGRDGSYEQYF	TGTGCTAGTGGGAGGGACGGATCCTACGAGCAGTACTTC
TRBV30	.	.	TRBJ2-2	CAWSVRSITAGELFF	TGTGCCTGGAGTGTACGGAGTATAACGGCCGGGGAGCTGTTTTTT
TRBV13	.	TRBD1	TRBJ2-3	CASSLGTGMKTDTQYF	TGTGCCAGCAGCTTAGGGACAGGGATGAAAACAGATACGCAGTATTTT
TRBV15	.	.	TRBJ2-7	CATSPRQGYEQYF	TGTGCCACCAGCCCGCGGCAGGGCTACGAGCAGTACTTC
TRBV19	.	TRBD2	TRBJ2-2	CASTSGGTGELFF	TGTGCCAGTACCTCGGGGGGGACCGGGGAGCTGTTTTTT
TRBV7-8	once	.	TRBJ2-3	CASSLVASPTDTQYF	TGTGCCAGCAGCTTAGTAGCTAGCCCCACAGATACGCAGTATTTT
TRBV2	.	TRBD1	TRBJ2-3	CASSEATGGASDTQYF	TGTGCCAGCAGTGAAGCTACAGGGGGCGCGTCGGATACGCAGTATTTT